The 22 T cell receptor beta chains below come from one sample, sequenced in a study of shared T cell receptors in the human thymus. Profiling relied on immunoSEQ multiplex PCR, and the TCRdb table lists in-frame clones only, not all of them. The sample records some 700,000 clones, approximately 85% being singletons. A further study also used this sample, focusing on human thymus T cells.

Specimen: thymocytes. The receptors come from a girl under two years old with a congenital heart defect.

This chain uses TRBV18 with TRBJ2-1; 8 nucleotides align to TRBD1. This CDR3 contains 14 residues. J was trimmed by 6 bases and V by 5 bases; bases with no gene match: 6. From germline, CDR1 is KGHSH and CDR2 LQKENI. The CDR3 DNA reads TGTGCCAGCTCATACACGGGACAGGCCAATGAGCAGTTCTTC. It translates to CASSYTGQANEQFF.

V and J are TRBV7-9 and TRBJ1-4; TRBD1 matches 7 bases. In germline, CDR1 is SEHNR, CDR2 FQNEAQ (reference sequence). The CDR3 extends over 15 amino acids. V shed 5 bases and J 7 bases; nucleotides not matched to a gene: 10. The CDR3 region is CASSRIGGDLEKLFF. For the CDR3, the DNA is TGTGCCAGCAGCCGGATAGGGGGCGACCTTGAAAAACTGTTTTTT.

The count of this clone is one. DNA for the CDR3: TGTGCCAGCAGGGCGGGACAGGTTATCAATCAGCCCCAGCATTTT. It is translated as CASRAGQVINQPQHF. This chain connects TRBV2 to TRBJ1-5; 8 nucleotides agree with TRBD1. CDR1 is SNHLY, CDR2 FYNNEI, per germline. The CDR3 has 15 residues. The ends lost 6 bases at V and 3 bases at J; junction bases unmatched: 7.

The table lists this clone with a few counts. This rearrangement joins TRBV4-1 to TRBJ2-1; D may be TRBD2 (5 bases). The CDR3 has 20 amino acids. CDR1 and CDR2 from the germline V gene are MGHRA and YSYEKL. With 0 bases removed from V and 0 bases from J, the gap between germline ends came to 21 bases. The CDR3 nucleotides are TGCGCCAGCAGCCAAGAAGGCGACCTACTCGGGGTAAGCTCCTACAATGAGCAGTTCTTC. Amino acids: CASSQEGDLLGVSSYNEQFF.

Notes on this clone: One end of the junction does not line up with germline, which may come from a read error. The rearrangement joins TRBV14 to TRBJ1-1; no firm D call. Germline V lookup: CDR1 SGHDN, CDR2 FVKESK. The length of the CDR3 is 14 residues. The CDR3 DNA reads as TGTGCCAGCAGCCAAGATTTAGTGAAGACTGAAGCTTTCTTT. The encoded protein is CASSQDLVKTEAFF.

The chain recombines TRBV6-5 with TRBJ1-1; a possible D gene is TRBD1 (6 bases). The CDR3 is 16 amino acids. In germline, CDR1 is MNHEY, CDR2 SVGAGI. V lost 4 bases and J 2 bases, leaving 17 bases between the germline ends. In DNA form, the CDR3 reads TGTGCCAGCAGTTCGCACAAGGGGGATCCTAACACTGAAGCTTTCTTT. Protein product: CASSSHKGDPNTEAFF.

This rearrangement joins TRBV4-3 to TRBJ1-2; D remains ambiguous. The CDR3 contains 15 residues. Germline V gene lookup returns CDR1 LGHNA and CDR2 YSLEER. The germline V and J ends were trimmed by 1 base and 6 bases, with 15 bases remaining between them. Here the CDR3 DNA reads TGCGCCAGCAGCCAAGTAGACGGGGTTTTAGATGGCTACACCTTC. Translation: CASSQVDGVLDGYTF.

V is TRBV28 and J is TRBJ1-3, with 10 bases fitting TRBD1. The CDR3 extends over 16 amino acids. Germline loops: CDR1 MDHEN, CDR2 SYDVKM. The ends lost 8 bases at V and 0 bases at J; junction bases unmatched: 7. The CDR3 loop reads CASYSGTGDSGNTIYF. CDR3 sequence (DNA): TGTGCCAGCTATTCCGGGACAGGGGACTCTGGAAACACCATATATTTT.

The chain carries TRBV27 and TRBJ2-1; 8 bases match TRBD2. The CDR3 extends over 16 amino acids. The V gene end was trimmed by 3 bases and the J gene end by 7 bases; junction bases not matched to a gene: 11. Germline CDR1 is MNHEY and CDR2 is SMNVEV (reference sequence). The CDR3 loop reads CASSLGPPGGVNEQFF. CDR3 coding DNA: TGTGCCAGCAGTTTGGGGCCGCCCGGGGGGGTGAATGAGCAGTTCTTC.

Here the CDR3 reads CASRPTSGEGAGELFF. The CDR3 nucleotides read TGTGCCAGCAGGCCTACTAGCGGGGAGGGGGCCGGGGAGCTGTTTTTT. V gene TRBV7-3 combines with J gene TRBJ2-2; 10 positions match TRBD2. The germline gives CDR1 SGHTA, CDR2 FQGTGA. The CDR3 totals 16 residues. J gave up 6 bases and V 6 bases, and 10 bases lay outside the gene matches.

The rearrangement links TRBV14 to TRBJ1-2, with D possibly being TRBD1 (5 bases). The CDR3 is 17 amino acids. V gave up 6 bases and J gave up 0 bases, with 20 bases separating them. In germline, CDR1 is SGHDN, CDR2 FVKESK. The CDR3 protein is CASSVIAGRAPNYGYTF. The CDR3 nucleotides are TGTGCCAGCAGTGTTATTGCGGGACGGGCGCCTAACTATGGCTACACCTTC.

This sequence joins TRBV5-6 and TRBJ1-4, with D perhaps matching TRBD1 (5 bases). Germline V gene data show CDR1 as SGHDT and CDR2 as YYEEEE. V lost 1 base to trimming and J lost 0 bases, with 13 bases between them. The CDR3 loop spans 17 amino acids. The CDR3 is CASSLTTETATNEKLFF. CDR3 nucleotides: TGTGCCAGCAGCTTGACGACCGAGACAGCAACTAATGAAAAACTGTTTTTT.

This clone occurred a few times. This chain joins TRBV12-5 and TRBJ2-3; D not certain. CDR3 length: 15 amino acids. Germline V gene data show CDR1 as LGHNT and CDR2 as FRNRAP. V gave up 6 bases and J gave up 0 bases, with 13 bases separating them. The CDR3 coding sequence is TGTGCTAGTGGCCCTCTGGCAATTAGCACAGATACGCAGTATTTT. It translates to CASGPLAISTDTQYF.

This chain joins TRBV6-1 and TRBJ2-7; 8 nucleotides match TRBD1. Germline CDR1 and CDR2: MNHNS and SASEGT. J gave up 4 bases and V 5 bases, and 10 bases lay outside the gene matches. The CDR3 contains 15 residues. CDR3 residues: CASSPRDRGGYEQYF. As DNA, the CDR3 is TGTGCCAGCAGTCCGCGAGACAGGGGAGGATACGAGCAGTACTTC.

V is TRBV14 and J is TRBJ1-6; D not resolved. CDR3 size: 17 residues. The V end lost 0 bases, the J end lost 0 bases, and 9 bases lay between the germline ends. Germline values: CDR1 SGHDN, CDR2 FVKESK. The CDR3 loop reads CASSQDSQSSYNSPLHF. The CDR3 bases are TGTGCCAGCAGCCAAGATTCACAGAGCTCCTATAATTCACCCCTCCACTTT.

The chain carries TRBV27 and TRBJ2-2; a possible D gene is TRBD1 (6 bases). V gave up 5 bases and J gave up 1 base, with 14 bases separating them. The V gene's germline CDR1 is MNHEY and CDR2 SMNVEV (reference sequence). This CDR3 has 16 residues. CDR3 region: CASSLDGTLNTGELFF. The CDR3 DNA is TGTGCCAGCAGTCTCGACGGGACACTGAACACCGGGGAGCTGTTTTTT.

The CDR3 DNA is TGTGCCAGCAGCCGAGCCCCCGGGTCCCAAGACGAGCAGTACTTC. Its protein is CASSRAPGSQDEQYF. This chain links TRBV28 with TRBJ2-7; D gene ambiguous. The CDR3 runs to 15 residues. Trimming left V 6 bases short and J 5 bases short, with 20 bases between. CDR1 is MDHEN and CDR2 is SYDVKM in the germline V gene.

The chain couples TRBV18 to TRBJ2-4; D unresolved. The CDR3 is made up of 17 amino acids. Germline-derived CDR1 and CDR2 are KGHSH and LQKENI. The V and J ends lost 2 bases and 6 bases respectively, with 20 bases between them. The CDR3 loop is CASSPRVKSKVLNIQYF. DNA for the CDR3: TGTGCCAGCTCACCAAGAGTGAAGTCGAAAGTACTAAACATTCAGTACTTC. The whole variable domain, filled in from reference TRBV18 and TRBJ2-4, reads NAGVMQNPRHLVRRRGQEARLRCSPMKGHSHVYWYRQLPEEGLKFMVYLQKENIIDESGMPKERFSAEFPKEGPSILRIQQVVRGDSAAYFCASSPRVKSKVLNIQYFGAGTRLSVL.

The J gene is TRBJ2-2, the V gene TRBV27, with 9 bases identical to TRBD1. Losses at the gene ends were 2 bases for V and 4 bases for J; bases not matched to a gene: 20. The CDR3 runs to 21 residues. Germline V CDR1 and CDR2: MNHEY, SMNVEV (reference sequence). The CDR3 sequence: CASSLGGQGEVGSEVTGELFF. Written as DNA, the CDR3 is TGTGCCAGCAGTTTAGGGGGACAGGGTGAAGTAGGGAGTGAGGTCACCGGGGAGCTGTTTTTT.

There are a few counts of this clone. The genes are TRBV12-2 and TRBJ1-1; the table's TRBD1 call for D was not verified on the DNA. TRBV12-2 is flagged as a pseudogene. The CDR3 spans 14 residues. The CDR3 DNA sequence: TGTGCAAGTCGCTCGGACAGGGGGAACACTGAAGCTTTCTTT. It is translated as CASRSDRGNTEAFF.

The chain links TRBV7-9 to TRBJ2-7, with TRBD1 as a possible D gene (5 bases). The CDR3 loop spans 18 amino acids. Trimming took off 5 bases at V and 2 bases at J, with 25 bases between the two ends. Germline V lookup: CDR1 SEHNR, CDR2 FQNEAQ (reference sequence). CDR3 amino acids: CASSPRPIDRVNTYEQYF. The CDR3 DNA sequence: TGTGCCAGCAGCCCCCGACCTATTGACAGAGTGAATACCTACGAGCAGTACTTC.

The V and J genes are TRBV6-5 and TRBJ2-2; no reliable D call. The CDR3 is 15 residues long. V was clipped by 8 bases and J by 5 bases, with 18 bases between them. CDR1 and CDR2 from the germline V gene are MNHEY and SVGAGI. The CDR3 coding sequence is TGTGCCAGCCTCCCGCCAGGTTATGGGACCGGGGAGCTGTTTTTT. It is translated as CASLPPGYGTGELFF.